Shown below are 8 T cell receptor beta chains from a single sample sequenced in a study of molecular identifiers for immune sequencing clone quantification. In TCRdb, the PCR reads were re-called with MiXCR into one record per CDR3 protein. The data hold about 640,000 distinct CDR3 sequences, with 15% to 20% observed a single time. Source material: naive CD8+ T cells from blood, with Jurkat cell RNA spiked in. Subset: FACS-sorted CD8+CD4-CCR7+CD45RA+ naive T cells. The source of these receptors is a human donor in good health. Some libraries in this study had Jurkat cell RNA spiked in.

This clonotype was seen at least ten times. This chain joins TRBV12-3 or TRBV12-4 and TRBJ1-1; D ambiguous. The CDR3 runs to 17 residues. The V gene lost 4 bases and the J gene lost 0 bases, with 18 bases spanning the gap. CDR3 sequence (DNA): TGTGCCAGCAGTTCCAAGGTAGTGGTCGGAATGAACACTGAAGCTTTCTTT. Protein sequence: CASSSKVVVGMNTEAFF.

The chain joins TRBV4-1 to TRBJ2-1, with D hard to call. Trimming left V 3 bases short and J 5 bases short, with 17 bases between. This CDR3 is built from 16 residues. CDR1 MGHRA and CDR2 YSYEKL come from the germline V gene. The CDR3 bases are TGCGCCAGCAGCCAGGCCCCCAGTTGGGGTGACAATGAGCAGTTCTTC. Residues: CASSQAPSWGDNEQFF.

This chain connects TRBV29-1 to TRBJ2-7; 9 bases are a match to TRBD2. Germline assignment: CDR1 SQVTM and CDR2 ANQGSEA. Unmatched junction bases numbered 11, after V lost 3 bases and J lost 2 bases. This CDR3 is built from 16 residues. The CDR3: CSVEFSLAGNTYEQYF. The CDR3, as DNA: TGCAGCGTTGAGTTTAGTCTAGCGGGGAACACCTACGAGCAGTACTTC.

This clonotype has at least ten counts. The genes are TRBV29-1 and TRBJ2-5; tentative D call: TRBD1 (5 bases). Germline V lookup: CDR1 SQVTM, CDR2 ANQGSEA. The CDR3 spans 15 residues. V lost 4 bases, J lost 1 base, and 16 bases lay in between. The CDR3 spells CSVVLVGQAQETQYF. CDR3 bases: TGCAGCGTTGTTTTGGTGGGGCAGGCCCAAGAGACCCAGTACTTC.

The CDR3 protein is CASSALRASNEKLFF. CDR3 DNA sequence: TGTGCCAGCAGTGCCCTGAGGGCGTCTAATGAAAAACTGTTTTTT. The chain employs TRBV27 and TRBJ1-4; D is uncertain. The CDR3 spans 15 residues. Per the germline V gene, CDR1 is MNHEY and CDR2 is SMNVEV (reference sequence). Trimming took 5 bases from V and 3 from J, leaving 13 bases between them.

This clonotype has at least ten counts. The chain uses TRBV4-2 and TRBJ2-7; possibly TRBD1 or TRBD2 for D (5 bases each). Trimming took off 2 bases at V and 3 bases at J, with 14 bases between the two ends. Per the germline V gene, CDR1 is LGHNA and CDR2 is YNFKEQ. The CDR3 covers 15 residues. CDR3 in DNA: TGTGCCAGCAGCCAATTCGAGGGACGAGGCTACGAGCAGTACTTC. Protein product: CASSQFEGRGYEQYF.

This clonotype showed up many times. V is TRBV6-2 or TRBV6-3 and J is TRBJ1-1; D unclear. The V end was cut by 6 bases, the J end by 5 bases, with 13 bases between. The germline CDR1 and CDR2 sequences are MNHEY and SVGEGT. The CDR3 sequence is 13 residues long. CDR3 residues: CASRDEGWTEAFF. The CDR3 nucleotides are TGTGCCAGCAGGGACGAGGGATGGACTGAAGCTTTCTTT.

This clonotype was recorded at least ten times. CDR3 DNA: TGTGCCAGCAGCCACAGCCGGACCCTAAACACCGGGGAGCTGTTTTTT. This gives the protein CASSHSRTLNTGELFF. This chain links TRBV14 with TRBJ2-2; D unresolved. This CDR3 has 16 amino acids. The V gene's germline CDR1 is SGHDN and CDR2 FVKESK. Trimming shortened V by 3 bases and J by 2 bases, and 13 bases separated the two germline ends.